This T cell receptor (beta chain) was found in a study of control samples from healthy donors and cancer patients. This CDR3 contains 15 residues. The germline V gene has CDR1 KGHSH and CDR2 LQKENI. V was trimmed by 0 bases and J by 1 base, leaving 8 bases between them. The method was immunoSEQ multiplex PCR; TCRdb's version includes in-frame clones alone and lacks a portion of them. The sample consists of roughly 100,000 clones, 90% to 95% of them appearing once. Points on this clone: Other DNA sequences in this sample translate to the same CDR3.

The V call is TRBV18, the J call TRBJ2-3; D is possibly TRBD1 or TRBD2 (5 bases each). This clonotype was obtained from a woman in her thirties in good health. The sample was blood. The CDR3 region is CASSPPQGRTDTQYF. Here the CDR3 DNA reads TGTGCCAGCTCACCACCGCAGGGACGCACAGATACGCAGTATTTT.